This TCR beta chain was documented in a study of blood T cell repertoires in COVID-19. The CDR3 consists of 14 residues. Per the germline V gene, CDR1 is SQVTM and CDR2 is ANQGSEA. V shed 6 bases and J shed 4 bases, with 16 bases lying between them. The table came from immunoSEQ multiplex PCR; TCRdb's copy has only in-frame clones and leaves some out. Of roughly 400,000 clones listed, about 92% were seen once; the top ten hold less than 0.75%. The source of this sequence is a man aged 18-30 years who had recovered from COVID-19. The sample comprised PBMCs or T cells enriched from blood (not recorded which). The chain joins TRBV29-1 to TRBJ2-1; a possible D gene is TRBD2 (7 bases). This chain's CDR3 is CSVRIGRGYNEQFF. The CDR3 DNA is TGCAGCGTCCGAATAGGGAGGGGGTACAATGAGCAGTTCTTC.